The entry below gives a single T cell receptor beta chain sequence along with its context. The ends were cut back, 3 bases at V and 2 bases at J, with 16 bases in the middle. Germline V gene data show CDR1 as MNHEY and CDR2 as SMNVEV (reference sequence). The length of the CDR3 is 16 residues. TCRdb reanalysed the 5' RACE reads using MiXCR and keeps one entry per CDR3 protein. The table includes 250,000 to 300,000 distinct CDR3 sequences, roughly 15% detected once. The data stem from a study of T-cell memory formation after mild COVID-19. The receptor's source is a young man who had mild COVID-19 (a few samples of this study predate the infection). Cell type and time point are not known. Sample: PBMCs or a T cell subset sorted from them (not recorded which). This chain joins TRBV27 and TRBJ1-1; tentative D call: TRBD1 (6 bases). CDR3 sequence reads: CASSFRNRGANTEAFF. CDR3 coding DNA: TGTGCCAGCAGTTTTAGGAATCGGGGGGCCAACACTGAAGCTTTCTTT.